Listed below are T cell receptor beta chains from one sample, sequenced in a study of T cells in tumors after PD-1 blockade. The method was immunoSEQ multiplex PCR; TCRdb's version includes in-frame clones alone and lacks a portion of them. Of about 15,000 clones listed, about 67% were seen once; the top ten hold over 25%. The material was tumor tissue, obtained after anti-PD-1 treatment. Every receptor here comes from a human donor with cutaneous squamous cell carcinoma. Each CDR3 is given with its conserved first and last residue. D genes are given only for firm matches. Size values are once, few and many counts, or a class for expanded clones, and some rows have none.

v_call: TRBV10-2
j_call: TRBJ1-1
clone_size: NA
d_call: NA
cdr3_nt: TGCGCCAGCAGTGGCTGGACCGGGGATGAAGCTTTCTTT
cdr3_aa: CASSGWTGDEAFF

v_call: TRBV6-5
j_call: TRBJ1-1
clone_size: NA
d_call: NA
cdr3_nt: TGTGCCAGCAGTTACTCGACGCACCATCAGACTGAAGCTTTCTTT
cdr3_aa: CASSYSTHHQTEAFF

v_call: TRBV12-3/TRBV12-4
j_call: TRBJ1-2
clone_size: NA
d_call: NA
cdr3_nt: TGTGCCAGCAGTTTTGGGGGTGCTGGCTACACCTTC
cdr3_aa: CASSFGGAGYTF

v_call: TRBV24-1
j_call: TRBJ2-1
clone_size: few
d_call: NA
cdr3_nt: TGTGCCACCAGTGATTTTGTAGCCAGCTCCTACAATGAGCAGTTCTTC
cdr3_aa: CATSDFVASSYNEQFF

v_call: TRBV11-2
j_call: TRBJ2-4
clone_size: once
d_call: NA
cdr3_nt: TGTGCCAGCAGCTTACACAGAGAAAACATTCAGTACTTC
cdr3_aa: CASSLHRENIQYF

v_call: TRBV21-1
j_call: TRBJ1-5
clone_size: NA
d_call: NA
cdr3_nt: TGTGCCAGCAGATTAGCCTTACATTGGCATCATCAGCCCCAGCATTTT
cdr3_aa: CASRLALHWHHQPQHF

v_call: TRBV30
j_call: TRBJ1-2
clone_size: NA
d_call: NA
cdr3_nt: TGTGCCTGGAGCGAGGGGAACTATGGCTACACCTTC
cdr3_aa: CAWSEGNYGYTF

v_call: TRBV6-1
j_call: TRBJ2-5
clone_size: NA
d_call: NA
cdr3_nt: TGTGCCAGCAGTGAAATTCCATTTTCTGGAGGGTTGAGAGAGACCCAGTACTTC
cdr3_aa: CASSEIPFSGGLRETQYF

v_call: TRBV30
j_call: TRBJ2-7
clone_size: few
d_call: NA
cdr3_nt: TGTGCCTGGAGTAAAGGGGTCTACGAGCAGTACTTC
cdr3_aa: CAWSKGVYEQYF

v_call: TRBV7-2
j_call: TRBJ1-2
clone_size: NA
d_call: NA
cdr3_nt: TGTGCCAGCAGCCCGCGTGGGGGGAACTATGGCTACACCTTC
cdr3_aa: CASSPRGGNYGYTF